The rows below give T cell receptor beta chains drawn from one sample of a study of T cells in Graves' hyperthyroidism and ophthalmopathy. Each CDR3 protein gets one entry after TCRdb re-called the multiplex PCR reads with MiXCR. This table has 450,000 to 650,000 distinct CDR3 sequences, 15% to 20% appearing once. Specimen: blood. The source of these receptors is a woman between 18 and 29 years old with Graves' ophthalmopathy. CDR3s include the opening cysteine and the closing phenylalanine or tryptophan. Each record gives: CDR3 DNA, CDR3 protein, J gene, D gene, V gene, clone size. The D gene is left open where the match is weak. The size entry is marked missing in some rows and otherwise reads once, few, many or a size class.

CDR3 DNA: TGCAGTGCTAAGAGCGGGAGGACCCTCTCCTACGAGCAGTACTTC
CDR3 protein: CSAKSGRTLSYEQYF
J gene: TRBJ2-7
D gene: TRBD2
V gene: TRBV20-1
clone size: NA

CDR3 DNA: TGTGCCAGCAGTCGGGACTTACAAGAGACCCAGTACTTC
CDR3 protein: CASSRDLQETQYF
J gene: TRBJ2-5
D gene: NA
V gene: TRBV7-8
clone size: many

CDR3 DNA: TGTGCCAGCAGCTTCGTTACCGGGCGGAACCAAGAGACCCAGTACTTC
CDR3 protein: CASSFVTGRNQETQYF
J gene: TRBJ2-5
D gene: NA
V gene: TRBV5-5
clone size: many

CDR3 DNA: TGTGCCAGCAGTGTGACACTAGGACGTATCACAGATACGCAGTATTTT
CDR3 protein: CASSVTLGRITDTQYF
J gene: TRBJ2-3
D gene: NA
V gene: TRBV28
clone size: many

CDR3 DNA: TGCGCCAGCAGCCAAGGCGGCGGTAGGACCGGGGAGCTGTTTTTT
CDR3 protein: CASSQGGGRTGELFF
J gene: TRBJ2-2
D gene: NA
V gene: TRBV4-1
clone size: few

CDR3 DNA: TGTGCCAGCAGTTGGGGACTAGACACAGATACGCAGTATTTT
CDR3 protein: CASSWGLDTDTQYF
J gene: TRBJ2-3
D gene: TRBD2
V gene: TRBV7-2
clone size: NA

CDR3 DNA: TGTGCCAGCACCCGACAAGGCGATGGCTACACCTTC
CDR3 protein: CASTRQGDGYTF
J gene: TRBJ1-2
D gene: NA
V gene: TRBV6-1
clone size: NA

CDR3 DNA: TGTGCCAGTACAACAGATGCCAGGGGAGGTAATCAGCCCCAGCATTTT
CDR3 protein: CASTTDARGGNQPQHF
J gene: TRBJ1-5
D gene: NA
V gene: TRBV19
clone size: few

CDR3 DNA: TGTGCCAGCAGTCCCGACTGGGCGGACAGGGTTGGAAACACCATATATTTT
CDR3 protein: CASSPDWADRVGNTIYF
J gene: TRBJ1-3
D gene: TRBD1
V gene: TRBV28
clone size: NA

CDR3 DNA: TGTGCCAGCAGTCCCCCCCCGTGGACTAGCAGTTACAATGAGCAGTTCTTC
CDR3 protein: CASSPPPWTSSYNEQFF
J gene: TRBJ2-1
D gene: TRBD2
V gene: TRBV27
clone size: many

CDR3 DNA: TGCAGTGCTAGCGGGGCCAGGTCTGGGTATGAGCAGTTCTTC
CDR3 protein: CSASGARSGYEQFF
J gene: TRBJ2-1
D gene: NA
V gene: TRBV20-1
clone size: many

CDR3 DNA: TGCAGTGCTAGAGTTGCTAGCGGGAGCAACGAGCAGTACTTC
CDR3 protein: CSARVASGSNEQYF
J gene: TRBJ2-7
D gene: TRBD2
V gene: TRBV20-1
clone size: many

CDR3 DNA: TGTGCCAGCAGTTACTCGAGGGGGATCGGTAATTTTTTCTTT
CDR3 protein: CASSYSRGIGNFFF
J gene: TRBJ1-1
D gene: NA
V gene: TRBV6-5
clone size: NA

CDR3 DNA: TGTGCCAGCAGTTCGAGCGGGACAGGGGAGACTGAAGCTTTCTTT
CDR3 protein: CASSSSGTGETEAFF
J gene: TRBJ1-1
D gene: TRBD1
V gene: TRBV27
clone size: many

CDR3 DNA: TGTGCCAACAGACAAGTGCAAGAGACCCAGTACTTC
CDR3 protein: CANRQVQETQYF
J gene: TRBJ2-5
D gene: NA
V gene: TRBV6-2/TRBV6-3
clone size: NA

CDR3 DNA: TGTGCCAGCAGCTTTGTCGGGGGCGCCCGTGGCTACACCTTC
CDR3 protein: CASSFVGGARGYTF
J gene: TRBJ1-2
D gene: NA
V gene: TRBV5-5
clone size: many

CDR3 DNA: TGTGCCAGCAGTGCCCAGCTACCTAACTCTGGGGCCAACGTCCTGACTTTC
CDR3 protein: CASSAQLPNSGANVLTF
J gene: TRBJ2-6
D gene: NA
V gene: TRBV9
clone size: NA

CDR3 DNA: TGTGCCAGCAGTACGGAGACCTTGAGGGAGACCCAGTACTTC
CDR3 protein: CASSTETLRETQYF
J gene: TRBJ2-5
D gene: NA
V gene: TRBV28
clone size: many

CDR3 DNA: TGTGCCAGCAGTTACTCGGGTATAGTCACAGATACGCAGTATTTT
CDR3 protein: CASSYSGIVTDTQYF
J gene: TRBJ2-3
D gene: NA
V gene: TRBV6-2/TRBV6-3
clone size: many

CDR3 DNA: TGTGCCAGCAGCTCCGTGGGGGGGCGAAATTCACCCCTCCACTTT
CDR3 protein: CASSSVGGRNSPLHF
J gene: TRBJ1-6
D gene: NA
V gene: TRBV7-3
clone size: many

CDR3 DNA: TGCGCCAGCAGCCCGACTCAGGGGGTCAATTCACCCCTCCACTTT
CDR3 protein: CASSPTQGVNSPLHF
J gene: TRBJ1-6
D gene: TRBD1
V gene: TRBV5-1
clone size: few

CDR3 DNA: TGTGCCAGCAGCCCTTCGGACAGCGGCACTGAAGCTTTCTTT
CDR3 protein: CASSPSDSGTEAFF
J gene: TRBJ1-1
D gene: NA
V gene: TRBV7-9
clone size: few

CDR3 DNA: TGTGCCTGGAGTATCCAGGGTCGCCAGCCCCAGCATTTT
CDR3 protein: CAWSIQGRQPQHF
J gene: TRBJ1-5
D gene: NA
V gene: TRBV30
clone size: many

CDR3 DNA: TGTGCCAGCCGGCCTAGCGGGGAAGAGACCCAGTACTTC
CDR3 protein: CASRPSGEETQYF
J gene: TRBJ2-5
D gene: TRBD2
V gene: TRBV2
clone size: NA

CDR3 DNA: TGTGCCAGCAGTGAATACACTAGTGCCGGGGAGCTGTTTTTT
CDR3 protein: CASSEYTSAGELFF
J gene: TRBJ2-2
D gene: NA
V gene: TRBV2
clone size: many

CDR3 DNA: TGCGCCAGCTCAGACTGGCCCTCGGCCTTATACAATGAGCAGTTCTTC
CDR3 protein: CASSDWPSALYNEQFF
J gene: TRBJ2-1
D gene: NA
V gene: TRBV10-2
clone size: NA

CDR3 DNA: TGTGCCAGCAGTTACGGGCAGGGGGTTGGGCATGGCTACACCTTC
CDR3 protein: CASSYGQGVGHGYTF
J gene: TRBJ1-2
D gene: TRBD1
V gene: TRBV6-6
clone size: few

CDR3 DNA: TGTGCCAGCAGCTTGGGGACTAGCGGGATGATCAATGAGCAGTTCTTC
CDR3 protein: CASSLGTSGMINEQFF
J gene: TRBJ2-1
D gene: TRBD2
V gene: TRBV5-6
clone size: NA

CDR3 DNA: TGTGCCAGCAGCGGACTAGCCGATGAGCAGTTCTTC
CDR3 protein: CASSGLADEQFF
J gene: TRBJ2-1
D gene: TRBD2
V gene: TRBV11-2
clone size: many

CDR3 DNA: TGCGCCAGCAGCTCCAGGACAGGGACCCAAGAGACCCAGTACTTC
CDR3 protein: CASSSRTGTQETQYF
J gene: TRBJ2-5
D gene: TRBD1
V gene: TRBV4-3
clone size: many

CDR3 DNA: TGCAGTGCTAGTAGGAAAGATACGCAGTATTTT
CDR3 protein: CSASRKDTQYF
J gene: TRBJ2-3
D gene: NA
V gene: TRBV20-1
clone size: few

CDR3 DNA: TGTGCCAGCAGCGTCCGGACTAGCGGGAATGAGCAGTTCTTC
CDR3 protein: CASSVRTSGNEQFF
J gene: TRBJ2-1
D gene: TRBD2
V gene: TRBV9
clone size: NA

CDR3 DNA: TGCGCCAGCAGCCGAATGCAGGGTGCAGGTGAGCAGTTCTTC
CDR3 protein: CASSRMQGAGEQFF
J gene: TRBJ2-1
D gene: NA
V gene: TRBV4-3
clone size: few

CDR3 DNA: TGTGCCAGCTCACCAGGGACAGGGGAGTCTTCACCCCTCCACTTT
CDR3 protein: CASSPGTGESSPLHF
J gene: TRBJ1-6
D gene: TRBD1
V gene: TRBV7-8
clone size: NA

CDR3 DNA: TGTGCCAGCAGCTCCGACAGGGGATGGCAAGAGACCCAGTACTTC
CDR3 protein: CASSSDRGWQETQYF
J gene: TRBJ2-5
D gene: TRBD1
V gene: TRBV7-6
clone size: NA

CDR3 DNA: TGTGCCAGCAGTGGACGGGCCCTCGGCACTGAAGCTTTCTTT
CDR3 protein: CASSGRALGTEAFF
J gene: TRBJ1-1
D gene: NA
V gene: TRBV6-2/TRBV6-3
clone size: NA

CDR3 DNA: TGTGCCAGCCTGGGGGGGCTAGGGGAGAATCAGCCCCAGCATTTT
CDR3 protein: CASLGGLGENQPQHF
J gene: TRBJ1-5
D gene: NA
V gene: TRBV2
clone size: many

CDR3 DNA: TGTGCCAGCTCACGTAAGCGGGGGGCTAGCACAGATACGCAGTATTTT
CDR3 protein: CASSRKRGASTDTQYF
J gene: TRBJ2-3
D gene: TRBD2
V gene: TRBV18
clone size: many

CDR3 DNA: TGTGCCAGCAGTCCCCACAAAGACGCGGGGAGGTACACTGAAGCTTTCTTT
CDR3 protein: CASSPHKDAGRYTEAFF
J gene: TRBJ1-1
D gene: NA
V gene: TRBV25-1
clone size: few

CDR3 DNA: TGTGCCAGCAGCCAGAGCCGGGACAGCTATGGCTACACCTTC
CDR3 protein: CASSQSRDSYGYTF
J gene: TRBJ1-2
D gene: TRBD1
V gene: TRBV7-9
clone size: many

CDR3 DNA: TGTGCCAGCAGTAACGCCGGGACTAGCGGGAGAACAACAGATACGCAGTATTTT
CDR3 protein: CASSNAGTSGRTTDTQYF
J gene: TRBJ2-3
D gene: TRBD2
V gene: TRBV11-2
clone size: many

CDR3 DNA: TGTGCCAGCGCTTGGGGGGGGGACTACGAGCAGTACTTC
CDR3 protein: CASAWGGDYEQYF
J gene: TRBJ2-7
D gene: TRBD2
V gene: TRBV25-1
clone size: few

CDR3 DNA: TGTGCCAGCACTCCTTCCCCAGCCTCGAACGAGCAGTACTTC
CDR3 protein: CASTPSPASNEQYF
J gene: TRBJ2-7
D gene: NA
V gene: TRBV6-2/TRBV6-3
clone size: NA

CDR3 DNA: TGTGCCAGCAGTGCGGTAGCGGGAGAAGTCGGGGAGCTGTTTTTT
CDR3 protein: CASSAVAGEVGELFF
J gene: TRBJ2-2
D gene: TRBD2
V gene: TRBV6-1
clone size: many

CDR3 DNA: TGTGCCAGCAGCTGGGGACAGCCTAACTATGGCTACACCTTC
CDR3 protein: CASSWGQPNYGYTF
J gene: TRBJ1-2
D gene: TRBD1
V gene: TRBV5-6
clone size: many